This T cell receptor beta chain was captured by sequencing in a study of T-cell memory formation after mild COVID-19. At the level of the study: Largely, the TCR clusters proved donor specific. General study points: A balance of CD4 and CD8 characterized clones contracting day 15 to 85, whereas later expanders leaned CD4+. Researchers found some responding clones in pre-infection memory, a sign that cross-reactive memory joined. Clones that contracted clustered mainly in CM and EM if CD4+ and in EMRA if CD8+.

MiXCR, applied by TCRdb to the 5' RACE reads, yields one record per CDR3 protein. Among roughly 250,000 distinct CDR3 sequences listed, 15% to 20% were seen once. This clonotype was seen a handful of times. The antigen is unknown. This TCR was recovered from a man younger than 30 who had mild COVID-19 (a few samples of this study predate the infection). Cell type and time point are not known. The sequencing sample was made of PBMCs or a T cell subset sorted from them (not recorded which).

The CDR3 region is CASSLPPGARDTGELFF. The CDR3 DNA reads TGTGCCAGCAGCTTACCGCCCGGGGCGCGAGACACCGGGGAGCTGTTTTTT. V usage is TRBV11-3 and J usage is TRBJ2-2; D may correspond to TRBD1 or TRBD2 (5 bases each). The germline V and J ends were trimmed by 2 bases and 3 bases, with 16 bases remaining between them. CDR1 and CDR2 (germline): SGHNT, YENEEA. The CDR3 is made up of 17 amino acids.